These 30 T cell receptor beta chains were sequenced from one sample in a study of blood T cell repertoires in COVID-19. The assay was immunoSEQ multiplex PCR, and TCRdb's table has in-frame clones only and misses some. The sample consists of about 330,000 clones, approximately 87% of them appearing once. Specimen: peripheral blood. The receptors were gathered from a woman in her fifties or sixties with active or convalescent COVID-19.

The V gene is TRBV10-2, the J gene TRBJ1-1, with unresolved D. V lost 7 bases, J lost 2 bases, and 8 bases lay in between. Germline V gene sequence: CDR1 WSHSY, CDR2 SAAADI. The CDR3 covers 12 residues. The DNA for the CDR3 is TGCGCCAGCACAACGGGAAACACTGAAGCTTTCTTT. It translates to CASTTGNTEAFF.

The V gene is TRBV18, the J gene TRBJ2-7; 10 bases align to TRBD2. CDR3 size: 17 residues. J lost 0 bases, V lost 3 bases, and 8 bases had no gene match. The germline gives CDR1 KGHSH, CDR2 LQKENI. Here the CDR3 DNA reads TGTGCCAGCTCACCGTGGACTAGCGGATTGAGCTCCTACGAGCAGTACTTC. Translation: CASSPWTSGLSSYEQYF.

V usage is TRBV27 and J usage is TRBJ1-1; perhaps TRBD1 as D (5 bases). This CDR3 is built from 15 residues. V was clipped by 1 base and J by 0 bases, with 9 bases between them. CDR1 and CDR2 from the germline V gene are MNHEY and SMNVEV (reference sequence). As DNA, the CDR3 is TGTGCCAGCAGTTTATTGGGGCCCCTGAACACTGAAGCTTTCTTT. Amino acid sequence: CASSLLGPLNTEAFF.

The chain uses TRBV7-9 and TRBJ1-2; TRBD1 matches 10 bases. V dropped 3 bases and J dropped 8; count of bases not matched to a gene: 9. Germline V gene sequence: CDR1 SEHNR, CDR2 FQNEAQ (reference sequence). CDR3 size: 15 residues. DNA of the CDR3: TGTGCCAGCAGCTTTCACTCCGGGACAGGGGACGGCTACACCTTC. This translates into CASSFHSGTGDGYTF.

V gene TRBV9 combines with J gene TRBJ1-2; D is possibly TRBD1 (5 bases). Trimming removed 0 bases from V and 0 bases from J, with 6 bases in between. This CDR3 region has 14 residues. Germline V gene data show CDR1 as SGDLS and CDR2 as YYNGEE. CDR3 in DNA: TGTGCCAGCAGCGTAGGCAGGGCTAACTATGGCTACACCTTC. Residues: CASSVGRANYGYTF.

The chain carries TRBV4-2 and TRBJ2-2, with 8 bases that match TRBD2. This CDR3 region has 16 residues. Trimming at V came to 1 base and at J to 7 bases, leaving 8 bases not matched to a gene. Germline V gene sequence: CDR1 LGHNA, CDR2 YNFKEQ. Written as DNA, the CDR3 is TGTGCCAGCAGCCAAGTTTCTAGAGCGGGGGTCGGGGAGCTGTTTTTT. This translates into CASSQVSRAGVGELFF.

This clone was detected a few times. The chain joins TRBV9 to TRBJ1-1; no clear D. Trimming removed 5 bases from V and 1 base from J, with 12 bases in between. CDR1 is SGDLS and CDR2 is YYNGEE in the germline V gene. The CDR3 has 14 residues. The CDR3: CASSFGAANTEAFF. CDR3 nucleotide sequence: TGTGCCAGCAGTTTTGGTGCGGCGAACACTGAAGCTTTCTTT.

The chain couples TRBV12-3 or TRBV12-4 to TRBJ1-2; a possible D gene is TRBD1 (6 bases). This CDR3 is built from 12 residues. With 6 bases removed from V and 4 bases from J, the gap between germline ends came to 9 bases. The CDR3 region has the DNA TGTGCCAGCAGGGACAGTGGCTATGGCTACACCTTC. Residues: CASRDSGYGYTF.

This clone has just one count. The CDR3 sequence: CASSLMTGGSEAFF. The DNA for the CDR3 is TGCGCCAGCAGCCTCATGACAGGGGGCAGTGAAGCTTTCTTT. This chain connects TRBV5-1 to TRBJ1-1, with 10 bases aligning to TRBD1. Germline V lookup: CDR1 SGHRS, CDR2 YFSETQ. The CDR3 has 14 amino acids. Losses at the gene ends were 4 bases for V and 7 bases for J; bases not matched to a gene: 7.

This clone was counted between two and nine times. The rearrangement joins TRBV4-2 to TRBJ1-2; the D is unclear. Germline CDR1 reads LGHNA; CDR2 reads YNFKEQ. V lost 1 base and J lost 8, with 11 bases in between. The CDR3 spans 13 residues. CDR3 in amino acids: CASSQAGGRGYTF. CDR3 DNA: TGTGCCAGCAGCCAAGCTGGCGGTCGCGGCTACACCTTC.

The chain is built from TRBV6-5 and TRBJ1-2; the match to TRBD1 covers 7 bases. In germline, CDR1 is MNHEY, CDR2 SVGAGI. This CDR3 has 12 residues. Losses at the gene ends were 6 bases for V and 3 bases for J; bases not matched to a gene: 1. CDR3 sequence (DNA): TGTGCCAGCAGCGGGACAGACTATGGCTACACCTTC. It codes for CASSGTDYGYTF.

The chain joins TRBV9 to TRBJ2-7; 9 nucleotides align to TRBD1. With 0 bases clipped from V and 5 bases from J, the junction kept 12 bases outside the gene matches. The CDR3 runs 17 residues. Germline CDR1 reads SGDLS; CDR2 reads YYNGEE. CDR3 sequence: CASSVGIGTGLNNEQYF. For the CDR3, the DNA is TGTGCCAGCAGCGTAGGTATCGGGACAGGGCTTAACAACGAGCAGTACTTC. Complete variable domain (other parts from reference TRBV9 and TRBJ2-7): DSGVTQTPKHLITATGQRVTLRCSPRSGDLSVYWYQQSLDQGLQFLIQYYNGEERAKGNILERFSAQQFPDLHSELNLSSLELGDSALYFCASSVGIGTGLNNEQYFGPGTRLTVT.

The chain is built from TRBV6-1 and TRBJ1-3; D possibly corresponds to TRBD1 (5 bases). V was trimmed by 1 base and J by 4 bases, leaving 11 bases between them. Per germline, CDR1 MNHNS and CDR2 SASEGT. The CDR3 loop spans 15 amino acids. CDR3 DNA sequence: TGTGCCAGCAGTGAAGTGGCAGGGCCGGGAAACACCATATATTTT. Translated, it gives CASSEVAGPGNTIYF.

This chain joins TRBV5-1 and TRBJ2-1, with 10 nucleotides matching TRBD2. V lost 6 bases, J lost 6 bases, and 3 bases stayed unmatched. The V gene's germline CDR1 is SGHRS and CDR2 YFSETQ. There are 13 residues in the CDR3. The CDR3 protein is CASMLAGANEQFF. Written as DNA, the CDR3 is TGCGCCAGCATGCTAGCGGGGGCCAATGAGCAGTTCTTC.

This chain joins TRBV9 and TRBJ2-3; tentatively, D is TRBD1 (6 bases). Trimming shortened V by 4 bases and J by 3 bases, and 15 bases separated the two germline ends. Germline loops: CDR1 SGDLS, CDR2 YYNGEE. There are 15 residues in the CDR3. CDR3 bases: TGTGCCAGCAGCTTGTGGGGCAGGGGTACAGATACGCAGTATTTT. Residues: CASSLWGRGTDTQYF. Drawing the rest from reference TRBV9 and TRBJ2-3, the complete variable domain is DSGVTQTPKHLITATGQRVTLRCSPRSGDLSVYWYQQSLDQGLQFLIQYYNGEERAKGNILERFSAQQFPDLHSELNLSSLELGDSALYFCASSLWGRGTDTQYFGPGTRLTVL.

The genes are TRBV27 and TRBJ1-5; the match to TRBD1 covers 7 bases. Germline V gives CDR1 MNHEY, CDR2 SMNVEV (reference sequence). V trimming: 5 bases; J trimming: 7 bases; junction bases outside the gene matches: 5. This CDR3 spans 13 amino acids. The CDR3 loop is CASSPGQSQPQHF. Here the CDR3 DNA reads TGTGCCAGCAGTCCGGGACAGAGCCAGCCCCAGCATTTT.

This clone was seen only a few times. V gene TRBV2 combines with J gene TRBJ1-6; TRBD1 might be the D (6 bases). Deletions cut 2 bases from V and 6 bases from J, with 14 bases between. This CDR3 is built from 16 residues. Germline values: CDR1 SNHLY, CDR2 FYNNEI. This chain's CDR3 is CASSERAGVFNSPLHF. Here the CDR3 DNA reads TGTGCCAGCAGTGAAAGGGCAGGGGTGTTTAATTCACCCCTCCACTTT.

This chain's CDR3 is CASSSGHLKPSTDTQYF. The CDR3 DNA is TGTGCCAGCAGCTCGGGACATCTAAAGCCTAGCACAGATACGCAGTATTTT. This chain joins TRBV11-2 and TRBJ2-3; D might be TRBD1 (6 bases). V dropped 4 bases and J dropped 0 bases, with 17 bases sitting between them. CDR1 is SGHAT, CDR2 FQNNGV, per germline. CDR3 length: 17 amino acids.

The chain employs TRBV11-2 and TRBJ2-1; the D gene is possibly TRBD1 (5 bases). Trimming took off 7 bases at V and 9 bases at J, with 16 bases between the two ends. The V gene's germline CDR1 is SGHAT and CDR2 FQNNGV. This CDR3 comprises 13 residues. The CDR3 nucleotides are TGTGCCAGCACCATTAGGGGCGGCGTTGAGCAGTTCTTC. Translation: CASTIRGGVEQFF.

V is TRBV27 and J is TRBJ2-7; TRBD2 agrees at 12 bases. The length of the CDR3 is 15 residues. After removal of 2 bases from V and 5 bases from J, the junction contained 4 bases not matched to a gene. Germline loops: CDR1 MNHEY, CDR2 SMNVEV (reference sequence). The CDR3 spells CASSLLAGGPHEQYF. The CDR3 bases are TGTGCCAGCAGTTTACTAGCGGGAGGGCCGCACGAGCAGTACTTC.

This clone has only one observation. The J gene is TRBJ1-5, the V gene TRBV19, with 7 bases aligning to TRBD1. V lost 6 bases, J lost 1 base, and 6 bases stayed unmatched. Germline lookup yields CDR1 LNHDA and CDR2 SQIVND (reference sequence). The CDR3 contains 15 residues. For the CDR3, the DNA is TGTGCCAGTAGCTGGGACAGTCTGAGCAATCAGCCCCAGCATTTT. Translated, it gives CASSWDSLSNQPQHF. Complete variable domain (other parts from reference TRBV19 and TRBJ1-5): DGGITQSPKYLFRKEGQNVTLSCEQNLNHDAMYWYRQDPGQGLRLIYYSQIVNDFQKGDIAEGYSVSREKKESFPLTVTSAQKNPTAFYLCASSWDSLSNQPQHFGDGTRLSIL.

In its sample, this clone was seen once. In DNA, the CDR3 is TGCGCCAGCAGCGAAGGCAGTTCCACCGGGGAGCTGTTTTTT. This translates into CASSEGSSTGELFF. This rearrangement joins TRBV4-3 to TRBJ2-2; D is undetermined. The CDR3 is 14 amino acids. Germline-derived CDR1 and CDR2 are LGHNA and YSLEER. Deletions cut 5 bases from V and 4 bases from J, with 11 bases between.

The chain uses TRBV5-4 and TRBJ2-5, with D maybe TRBD1 (6 bases). Per the germline V gene, CDR1 is SGHNT and CDR2 is YYREEE (reference sequence). The CDR3 length is 14 residues. V lost 2 bases to trimming and J lost 5 bases, with 13 bases between them. The CDR3 DNA reads as TGTGCCAGCAGCTTCGGACAGCGATGGGAGACCCAGTACTTC. Amino acids: CASSFGQRWETQYF.

The rearrangement joins TRBV5-4 to TRBJ1-2; 7 bases line up with TRBD1. Trimming removed 7 bases from V and 4 bases from J; junction bases left unmatched: 10. The germline V gene encodes CDR1 SGHNT and CDR2 YYREEE (reference sequence). The CDR3 spans 14 residues. The CDR3 DNA sequence: TGTGCCAGCCGCAGGACAGGCCTATTCTATGGCTACACCTTC. Its protein is CASRRTGLFYGYTF.

The gene calls are TRBV12-3 or TRBV12-4 and TRBJ2-2; D is ambiguous. The V and J ends lost 8 bases and 5 bases respectively, with 9 bases between them. The CDR3 has 12 amino acids. The CDR3 DNA reads TGTGCCAGCCTCCTGTATACCGGGGAGCTGTTTTTT. Protein sequence: CASLLYTGELFF.

The rearrangement joins TRBV18 to TRBJ2-1, with no clear D. CDR1 KGHSH and CDR2 LQKENI come from the germline V gene. V dropped 2 bases and J dropped 0 bases, with 5 bases sitting between them. The CDR3 contains 14 residues. CDR3 region: CASSPMSSYNEQFF. CDR3 DNA sequence: TGTGCCAGCTCACCAATGAGCTCCTACAATGAGCAGTTCTTC.

The table lists this clone with a count of one. This rearrangement joins TRBV5-4 to TRBJ1-4; 9 bases align to TRBD1. Germline CDR1 is SGHNT and CDR2 is YYREEE (reference sequence). This CDR3 region has 14 residues. The V gene end was trimmed by 2 bases and the J gene end by 5 bases; junction bases not matched to a gene: 1. The CDR3 protein is CASSFGTGNEKLFF. DNA of the CDR3: TGTGCCAGCAGCTTTGGGACAGGGAATGAAAAACTGTTTTTT. Complete variable domain (other parts from reference TRBV5-4 and TRBJ1-4): ETGVTQSPTHLIKTRGQQVTLRCSSQSGHNTVSWYQQALGQGPQFIFQYYREEENGRGNFPPRFSGLQFPNYSSELNVNALELDDSALYLCASSFGTGNEKLFFGSGTQLSVL.

V gene TRBV4-3 combines with J gene TRBJ1-4; D perhaps matches TRBD1 (5 bases). V lost 4 bases and J 6 bases, leaving 15 bases between the germline ends. Looked up from germline, CDR1 is LGHNA and CDR2 is YSLEER. The CDR3 totals 15 residues. Written as DNA, the CDR3 is TGCGCCAGCAGCCGTTCGGGCAGGGAGGATGAAAAACTGTTTTTT. Its translation is CASSRSGREDEKLFF.

The V and J genes are TRBV2 and TRBJ1-2, with D possibly matching TRBD1 (5 bases). Germline V gene data show CDR1 as SNHLY and CDR2 as FYNNEI. The V gene lost 6 bases and the J gene lost 8 bases, with 19 bases spanning the gap. The CDR3 is 14 residues long. Here the CDR3 DNA reads TGTGCCAGCAGAAACGCAGGGTCAGGACACGGCTACACCTTC. It specifies CASRNAGSGHGYTF.

The rearrangement uses TRBV6-2 or TRBV6-3 and TRBJ2-1, with D possibly matching TRBD2 (6 bases). The length of the CDR3 is 16 residues. Germline CDR1 MNHEY, CDR2 SVGEGT. V shed 4 bases and J shed 1 base, with 14 bases lying between them. Here the CDR3 DNA reads TGTGCCAGCAGTTTGCCGGGACTCCTATCCTACAATGAGCAGTTCTTC. It is translated as CASSLPGLLSYNEQFF.